This T cell receptor (beta chain) comes out of a study of T cells after yellow fever vaccination. The overall study: SMART-Seq v4 Ultra Low Input prepared libraries from low-cell fractions.

Remarks on this clonotype: Its specificity is unknown.

Per germline, CDR1 KGHSH and CDR2 LQKENI. V shed 4 bases and J 5 bases; nucleotides not matched to a gene: 7. The CDR3 extends over 15 amino acids. Findings and caveats of the study: Only a minor proportion of clonotypes was detected across both CD4 and CD8 compartments. Re-detected after boosting: most primary clones, about 95% of CD4 and around 86% of CD8.

TCR cDNA, made by 5'RACE template switching, carried an added universal primer site and UMIs. TCRdb reprocessed the 5' RACE reads with MiXCR, giving one entry per CDR3 protein. The sample holds about 260,000 distinct CDR3 sequences, about 5.2% seen once. Sequences were derived from CD4+ T cells sorted from PBMCs, sampled on the day of the yellow fever booster vaccination. The chain uses TRBV18 and TRBJ2-2; 7 bases line up with TRBD1. The receptor comes from a man aged 18 to 30 who received the YFV17D yellow fever vaccine. For the CDR3, the DNA is TGTGCCAGCTCACAGCCGACAGGGTGGACCGGGGAGCTGTTTTTT. The encoded protein is CASSQPTGWTGELFF. The entire variable domain, with the rest obtained from reference TRBV18 and TRBJ2-2, is as follows: NAGVMQNPRHLVRRRGQEARLRCSPMKGHSHVYWYRQLPEEGLKFMVYLQKENIIDESGMPKERFSAEFPKEGPSILRIQQVVRGDSAAYFCASSQPTGWTGELFFGEGSRLTVL.